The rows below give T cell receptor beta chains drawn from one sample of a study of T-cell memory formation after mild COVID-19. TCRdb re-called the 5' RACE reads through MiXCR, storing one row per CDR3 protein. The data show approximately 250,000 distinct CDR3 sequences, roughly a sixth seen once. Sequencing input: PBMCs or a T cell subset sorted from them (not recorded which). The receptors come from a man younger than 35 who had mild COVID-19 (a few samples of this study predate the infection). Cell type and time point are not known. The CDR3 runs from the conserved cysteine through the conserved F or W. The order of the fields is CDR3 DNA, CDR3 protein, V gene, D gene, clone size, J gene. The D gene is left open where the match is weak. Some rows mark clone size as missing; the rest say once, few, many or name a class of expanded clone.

CDR3nt: TGTGCCAGCAGCCTACGGGACGTCACGAACACCGGGGAGCTGTTTTTT
CDR3aa: CASSLRDVTNTGELFF
v_gene: TRBV5-4
d_gene: -
abundance: -
j_gene: TRBJ2-2

CDR3nt: TGTGCCAGCAGTTACTCCCCCTTCGACACTGAAGCTTTCTTT
CDR3aa: CASSYSPFDTEAFF
v_gene: TRBV6-5
d_gene: -
abundance: once
j_gene: TRBJ1-1

CDR3nt: TGTGCCAGCAGCCCTAGTCGCCCTCACAATGAGCAGTTCTTC
CDR3aa: CASSPSRPHNEQFF
v_gene: TRBV7-2
d_gene: -
abundance: many
j_gene: TRBJ2-1

CDR3nt: TGTGCCAGCAGCTTCGAGAATGGCGGTGAAGCTTTCTTT
CDR3aa: CASSFENGGEAFF
v_gene: TRBV7-9
d_gene: -
abundance: -
j_gene: TRBJ1-1

CDR3nt: TGTGCCAGCAGCGTAACAGGGGGCGCGCAGTTCTTC
CDR3aa: CASSVTGGAQFF
v_gene: TRBV7-3
d_gene: TRBD1
abundance: -
j_gene: TRBJ2-1

CDR3nt: TGTGCCAGCAGCTTATTTCGGGGGGGCGCCGGGGAGCTGTTTTTT
CDR3aa: CASSLFRGGAGELFF
v_gene: TRBV7-3
d_gene: TRBD2
abundance: few
j_gene: TRBJ2-2

CDR3nt: TGTGCCAGCAGCTTCTCTACGGACAGGACGGGAGAGACCCAGTACTTC
CDR3aa: CASSFSTDRTGETQYF
v_gene: TRBV11-2
d_gene: TRBD1
abundance: -
j_gene: TRBJ2-5

CDR3nt: TGTGCCAGCAGCAATTACCTGAGTTCACCCCTCCACTTT
CDR3aa: CASSNYLSSPLHF
v_gene: TRBV2
d_gene: -
abundance: few
j_gene: TRBJ1-6

CDR3nt: TGTGCCAGCAGTTACTCGTACACAGGATCCTACGAGCAGTACTTC
CDR3aa: CASSYSYTGSYEQYF
v_gene: TRBV6-2/TRBV6-3
d_gene: -
abundance: few
j_gene: TRBJ2-7

CDR3nt: TGTGCCAGCAGCCTCGGACAAGCCTGGGCTAACTATGGCTACACCTTC
CDR3aa: CASSLGQAWANYGYTF
v_gene: TRBV7-8
d_gene: -
abundance: medium-sized
j_gene: TRBJ1-2

CDR3nt: TGCGCCAGCAGCCCACGACCAGTACAGTCCGGGGAGCTGTTTTTT
CDR3aa: CASSPRPVQSGELFF
v_gene: TRBV4-3
d_gene: -
abundance: many
j_gene: TRBJ2-2

CDR3nt: TGTGCCATCGGAGGGACAGGGAACACCGGGGAGCTGTTTTTT
CDR3aa: CAIGGTGNTGELFF
v_gene: TRBV10-3
d_gene: TRBD1
abundance: -
j_gene: TRBJ2-2

CDR3nt: TGCGCCAGCAGCCCACTAGCGGGGGCCCAAGAGACCCAGTACTTC
CDR3aa: CASSPLAGAQETQYF
v_gene: TRBV4-1
d_gene: TRBD2
abundance: few
j_gene: TRBJ2-5

CDR3nt: TGTGCCAGCAGTGAAGAGGGGGGCCCCTACAATGAGCAGTTCTTC
CDR3aa: CASSEEGGPYNEQFF
v_gene: TRBV6-4
d_gene: -
abundance: -
j_gene: TRBJ2-1

CDR3nt: TGTGCCAGCAGCCCCCCACGGCTTTTCAATCAGCCCCAGCATTTT
CDR3aa: CASSPPRLFNQPQHF
v_gene: TRBV12-3/TRBV12-4
d_gene: -
abundance: -
j_gene: TRBJ1-5

CDR3nt: TGTGCCAGCAGTTCAGTCGGTTCTAACACTGAAGCTTTCTTT
CDR3aa: CASSSVGSNTEAFF
v_gene: TRBV12-3/TRBV12-4
d_gene: -
abundance: -
j_gene: TRBJ1-1

CDR3nt: TGTGCCAGCAGCTTAAGGCTAGCGGTTGAGACAGATACGCAGTATTTT
CDR3aa: CASSLRLAVETDTQYF
v_gene: TRBV7-8
d_gene: TRBD2
abundance: -
j_gene: TRBJ2-3

CDR3nt: TGTGCCAGCAGTGAAATGGGGCACTACAATGAGCAGTTCTTC
CDR3aa: CASSEMGHYNEQFF
v_gene: TRBV6-4
d_gene: -
abundance: few
j_gene: TRBJ2-1

CDR3nt: TGTGCCAGCAGCCCGCCGGGGGGATCACCCCTCCACTTT
CDR3aa: CASSPPGGSPLHF
v_gene: TRBV13
d_gene: -
abundance: -
j_gene: TRBJ1-6

CDR3nt: TGCAGTGCTAGAGATGTCCTCTATGGCTACACCTTC
CDR3aa: CSARDVLYGYTF
v_gene: TRBV20-1
d_gene: -
abundance: -
j_gene: TRBJ1-2

CDR3nt: TGTGCCAGCAGCCCCGGACTCGTGCGCACAGATACGCAGTATTTT
CDR3aa: CASSPGLVRTDTQYF
v_gene: TRBV7-2
d_gene: -
abundance: -
j_gene: TRBJ2-3

CDR3nt: TGTGCCAGCAGCTTTTCCCCGGGCCCTTCCTGGGCCGGGGATTTT
CDR3aa: CASSFSPGPSWAGDF
v_gene: TRBV7-2
d_gene: -
abundance: few
j_gene: TRBJ2-3

CDR3nt: TGCGCCAGCAGTTACGGGGGGGCCAAAAACATTCAGTACTTC
CDR3aa: CASSYGGAKNIQYF
v_gene: TRBV4-3
d_gene: TRBD2
abundance: -
j_gene: TRBJ2-4

CDR3nt: TGCAGCGGATCGACGGCGAACTATGGCTACACCTTC
CDR3aa: CSGSTANYGYTF
v_gene: TRBV29-1
d_gene: -
abundance: few
j_gene: TRBJ1-2

CDR3nt: TGCGCCAGCAGCCAAGATGGTCGCGGGGACACCGGGGAGCTGTTTTTT
CDR3aa: CASSQDGRGDTGELFF
v_gene: TRBV4-1
d_gene: -
abundance: -
j_gene: TRBJ2-2

CDR3nt: TGTGCTAGTGGGATGGGAGGCAGGGGAAACACCGGGGAGCTGTTTTTT
CDR3aa: CASGMGGRGNTGELFF
v_gene: TRBV12-5
d_gene: -
abundance: -
j_gene: TRBJ2-2

CDR3nt: TGTGCCTGCAACCTTAATAGCAATCAGCCCCAGCATTTT
CDR3aa: CACNLNSNQPQHF
v_gene: TRBV6-2/TRBV6-3
d_gene: -
abundance: few
j_gene: TRBJ1-5

CDR3nt: TGTGCCAGCAGTTTACGGTCAGGGACATACACCGGGGAGCTGTTTTTT
CDR3aa: CASSLRSGTYTGELFF
v_gene: TRBV12-3/TRBV12-4
d_gene: -
abundance: few
j_gene: TRBJ2-2

CDR3nt: TGTGCCTGGAGTGTAGTAAGCACCGGGGAGCTGTTTTTT
CDR3aa: CAWSVVSTGELFF
v_gene: TRBV30
d_gene: -
abundance: many
j_gene: TRBJ2-2

CDR3nt: TGTGCCAGCTCACCCTCGGACAGGGGTTCACCCCTCCACTTT
CDR3aa: CASSPSDRGSPLHF
v_gene: TRBV18
d_gene: TRBD1
abundance: few
j_gene: TRBJ1-6

CDR3nt: TGTGCCAGCAGTCCCATTGTCCCCGAATACACAGATACGCAGTATTTT
CDR3aa: CASSPIVPEYTDTQYF
v_gene: TRBV6-5
d_gene: -
abundance: -
j_gene: TRBJ2-3

CDR3nt: TGTGCCAGCAGTTACTCTGGGACAGCGCTAAGGGCCAACGTCCTGACTTTC
CDR3aa: CASSYSGTALRANVLTF
v_gene: TRBV6-6
d_gene: TRBD1
abundance: -
j_gene: TRBJ2-6

CDR3nt: TGTGCCACCGGATCGACAGGGGTCAATCAGCCCCAGCATTTT
CDR3aa: CATGSTGVNQPQHF
v_gene: TRBV15
d_gene: TRBD1
abundance: few
j_gene: TRBJ1-5

CDR3nt: TGCGCCAGCCGCCGGCAGGAGGGGACGCTTGAGGCTTTCTTT
CDR3aa: CASRRQEGTLEAFF
v_gene: TRBV5-1
d_gene: -
abundance: -
j_gene: TRBJ1-1

CDR3nt: TGTGCCAGCAGCTTATTCGTAGGGGATACGCAGTATTTT
CDR3aa: CASSLFVGDTQYF
v_gene: TRBV11-2
d_gene: -
abundance: -
j_gene: TRBJ2-3

CDR3nt: TGTGCCAGCAGCTTGTACCCGGTTCGGACCGGGGAGCTGTTTTTT
CDR3aa: CASSLYPVRTGELFF
v_gene: TRBV5-5
d_gene: -
abundance: -
j_gene: TRBJ2-2

CDR3nt: TGTGCCAGCAGCGATGATAAGGGTCCACGAAAGGATCTGGGAGCTTTCTTT
CDR3aa: CASSDDKGPRKDLGAFF
v_gene: TRBV7-9
d_gene: -
abundance: few
j_gene: TRBJ1-1

CDR3nt: TGCAGTACCCCCGAAGACACCATATATTTT
CDR3aa: CSTPEDTIYF
v_gene: TRBV20-1
d_gene: -
abundance: many
j_gene: TRBJ1-3

CDR3nt: TGCGCCAGCAGCTTTATATCGGCCCCAAATCTGGAAAAACTGTTTTTT
CDR3aa: CASSFISAPNLEKLFF
v_gene: TRBV5-1
d_gene: -
abundance: -
j_gene: TRBJ1-4

CDR3nt: TGTGCCAGCAGCCCTAGCGGGGGGACACGCAATGAGCAGTTCTTC
CDR3aa: CASSPSGGTRNEQFF
v_gene: TRBV7-2
d_gene: TRBD2
abundance: many
j_gene: TRBJ2-1

CDR3nt: TGTGCCAGCAGCGTAGCTAGCGGGGACCCTGAAATCAATGAGCAGTTCTTC
CDR3aa: CASSVASGDPEINEQFF
v_gene: TRBV9
d_gene: TRBD2
abundance: -
j_gene: TRBJ2-1

CDR3nt: TGTGCCAGCAGCCCCCGAGGGGGGGACAATGAGCAGTTCTTC
CDR3aa: CASSPRGGDNEQFF
v_gene: TRBV7-2
d_gene: -
abundance: -
j_gene: TRBJ2-1

CDR3nt: TGTGCCAGCAGCGCCCGGACAGGGGTGGTCATGAACACTGAAGCTTTCTTT
CDR3aa: CASSARTGVVMNTEAFF
v_gene: TRBV4-2
d_gene: TRBD1
abundance: -
j_gene: TRBJ1-1

CDR3nt: TGCGCCAGCAGACGGCAGTCGGTCTATGGCTACACCTTC
CDR3aa: CASRRQSVYGYTF
v_gene: TRBV23-1
d_gene: -
abundance: -
j_gene: TRBJ1-2

CDR3nt: TGTGCCAGCGGCCCTAGCGGGCCCTACAATGAGCAGTTCTTC
CDR3aa: CASGPSGPYNEQFF
v_gene: TRBV12-3/TRBV12-4
d_gene: TRBD2
abundance: few
j_gene: TRBJ2-1

CDR3nt: TGTGCCATCAGCCCGGGACTAGGAGGAGCGGAGCAGTTCTTC
CDR3aa: CAISPGLGGAEQFF
v_gene: TRBV10-3
d_gene: TRBD2
abundance: few
j_gene: TRBJ2-1

CDR3nt: TGCGCCAGCACGGGACAGGCCAGCTCCTACAATGAGCAGTTCTTC
CDR3aa: CASTGQASSYNEQFF
v_gene: TRBV5-1
d_gene: TRBD1
abundance: few
j_gene: TRBJ2-1

CDR3nt: TGTGCCAGCAGTACTCAGATTACGAACACCGGGGAGCTGTTTTTT
CDR3aa: CASSTQITNTGELFF
v_gene: TRBV12-3/TRBV12-4
d_gene: -
abundance: few
j_gene: TRBJ2-2

CDR3nt: TGTGCCAGCAGTTACTCAACTAGCGGGGGGAACCAGTACTTC
CDR3aa: CASSYSTSGGNQYF
v_gene: TRBV6-5
d_gene: TRBD2
abundance: few
j_gene: TRBJ2-5

CDR3nt: TGTGCCAGCAGCACTATGGACAGGATTGCGCTGTTTTTT
CDR3aa: CASSTMDRIALFF
v_gene: TRBV7-6
d_gene: TRBD1
abundance: few
j_gene: TRBJ2-2

CDR3nt: TGTGCCAGCAGCCCGCGGCCGGGGGTAGAGCAGTACTTC
CDR3aa: CASSPRPGVEQYF
v_gene: TRBV7-2
d_gene: -
abundance: few
j_gene: TRBJ2-7